These 3 T cell receptor beta chains share one sample of origin, sequenced in a study. TCRdb fed the RT-PCR reads into MiXCR, producing one record per CDR3 protein. The profile covers about 680,000 distinct CDR3 sequences, with approximately 14% appearing a single time and about 3.6% taken by the ten largest. The sequenced sample was memory CD4+ T cells from blood. The receptor source for this set is a female donor in good health, serving as a healthy control.

This chain connects TRBV5-1 to TRBJ1-1, with D possibly being TRBD1 (6 bases). This CDR3 is 14 amino acids long. Trimming cost V 0 bases and J 6 bases, with 12 bases left between them. Germline lookup yields CDR1 SGHRS and CDR2 YFSETQ. CDR3 loop: CASSLDREGAEAFF. In DNA, the CDR3 is TGCGCCAGCAGCTTGGACAGGGAAGGGGCTGAAGCTTTCTTT.

There are a few counts of this clonotype. The CDR3 spells CASTREVGETQYF. For the CDR3, the DNA is TGTGCCAGCACGCGGGAGGTGGGAGAGACCCAGTACTTC. V usage is TRBV6-6 and J usage is TRBJ2-5; 8 bases map to TRBD2. Germline loops: CDR1 MNHNY, CDR2 SVGAGI (reference sequence). The V gene end was trimmed by 7 bases and the J gene end by 4 bases; junction bases not matched to a gene: 5. CDR3 size: 13 residues.

The chain couples TRBV5-1 to TRBJ1-2; 10 nucleotides align to TRBD1. The CDR3 has 14 amino acids. V gave up 5 bases and J gave up 7 bases; unmatched junction bases: 8. Germline V gives CDR1 SGHRS, CDR2 YFSETQ. Written as DNA, the CDR3 is TGCGCCAGCAGGCCGACAGGGGGCGATGGTGGCTACACCTTC. Its protein is CASRPTGGDGGYTF. Variable domain in full (rest from reference TRBV5-1 and TRBJ1-2): KAGVTQTPRYLIKTRGQQVTLSCSPISGHRSVSWYQQTPGQGLQFLFEYFSETQRNKGNFPGRFSGRQFSNSRSEMNVSTLELGDSALYLCASRPTGGDGGYTFGSGTRLTVV.